The 16 T cell receptor beta chains reported below all come from one sample, sequenced in a study of shared clonotypes between healthy human individuals. Using immunoSEQ multiplex PCR, the repertoire was profiled, and TCRdb retains in-frame clones only, with some absent. The data show roughly 1,000,000 clones, around 78% seen once. The sequencing sample was made of memory CD4+ T cells from PBMCs. The subset was: CD45RA-negative fraction. All receptors derive from a man aged 18 to 30 in good health. Some clones in this sample may be carry-over from other donors' samples.

The rearrangement links TRBV27 to TRBJ2-6; TRBD2 matches at 7 bases. Germline-derived CDR1 and CDR2 are MNHEY and SMNVEV (reference sequence). V shed 7 bases, J shed 0 bases, and the junction held 12 bases outside the gene matches. The CDR3 is made up of 18 amino acids. CDR3 amino acids: CASTGGLAASSGANVLTF. The CDR3 DNA is TGTGCCAGCACCGGCGGGCTAGCGGCAAGCTCTGGGGCCAACGTCCTGACTTTC.

The rearrangement joins TRBV5-4 to TRBJ2-7, with 7 positions matching TRBD2. The germline V gene encodes CDR1 SGHNT and CDR2 YYREEE (reference sequence). The CDR3 sequence is 14 residues long. With V trimmed by 7 bases and J by 4 bases, 11 bases remained unmatched. The CDR3 DNA reads TGTGCCAGCTCGGGGGGTGTGCGACTGTACGAGCAGTACTTC. Its translation: CASSGGVRLYEQYF. The whole variable domain, remainder taken from reference TRBV5-4 and TRBJ2-7, is ETGVTQSPTHLIKTRGQQVTLRCSSQSGHNTVSWYQQALGQGPQFIFQYYREEENGRGNFPPRFSGLQFPNYSSELNVNALELDDSALYLCASSGGVRLYEQYFGPGTRLTVT.

The chain couples TRBV10-3 to TRBJ2-4; D gene ambiguous. V was clipped by 3 bases and J by 0 bases, with 12 bases between them. Germline V CDR1 and CDR2: ENHRY, SYGVKD. The CDR3 is 16 residues long. CDR3: CAISDESRLAKNIQYF. In DNA form, the CDR3 reads TGTGCCATCAGTGATGAGTCTAGACTAGCCAAAAACATTCAGTACTTC.

The chain is built from TRBV18 and TRBJ2-7; 7 nucleotides agree with TRBD1. V shed 6 bases, J shed 11 bases, and the junction held 16 bases outside the gene matches. Looked up from germline, CDR1 is KGHSH and CDR2 is LQKENI. The length of the CDR3 is 14 residues. As DNA, the CDR3 is TGTGCCAGCTCGCTTGAGAGACAGGGCTTGGTGAAGTACTTC. Protein: CASSLERQGLVKYF.

This clone occurred once. The genes are TRBV5-1 and TRBJ2-5, with D unclear. V gave up 0 bases and J gave up 0 bases, with 9 bases separating them. The CDR3 sequence is 15 residues long. Germline V CDR1 and CDR2: SGHRS, YFSETQ. This CDR3 reads CASSLATPYQETQYF. The DNA for the CDR3 is TGCGCCAGCAGCTTGGCGACACCCTACCAAGAGACCCAGTACTTC.

The chain joins TRBV11-2 to TRBJ2-7; D is perhaps TRBD2 (5 bases). CDR1 and CDR2 from the germline V gene are SGHAT and FQNNGV. The V and J ends lost 0 bases and 5 bases respectively, with 11 bases between them. CDR3 length: 14 residues. CDR3 coding DNA: TGTGCCAGCAGCTTAGATCGGAGGTCTGACGAGCAGTACTTC. Translated: CASSLDRRSDEQYF.

This clone has a single count. Other DNA sequences of this sample code for an identical CDR3. The rearrangement uses TRBV7-9 and TRBJ2-1; 9 bases match TRBD1. The V gene end was trimmed by 3 bases and the J gene end by 5 bases; junction bases not matched to a gene: 2. The length of the CDR3 is 14 residues. CDR1 and CDR2 (germline): SEHNR, FQNEAQ (reference sequence). The CDR3 nucleotides read TGTGCCAGCAGCTTGTGGGACAGGGACAATGAGCAGTTCTTC. Translated: CASSLWDRDNEQFF.

CDR3 region: CASSLTGGSNEQYF. Here the CDR3 DNA reads TGTGCCAGCAGTTTGACAGGGGGTAGTAACGAGCAGTACTTC. The chain recombines TRBV28 with TRBJ2-7; TRBD1 aligns across 9 bases. The CDR3 consists of 14 residues. V was clipped by 3 bases and J by 5 bases; unmatched bases: 5. Germline CDR1 reads MDHEN; CDR2 reads SYDVKM.

The rearrangement joins TRBV4-1 to TRBJ2-7, with D possibly TRBD2 on 6 matching bases. This CDR3 spans 15 amino acids. The germline V gene encodes CDR1 MGHRA and CDR2 YSYEKL. The ends were cut back, 2 bases at V and 5 bases at J, with 16 bases in the middle. CDR3 DNA: TGCGCCAGCAGCCAACCTCGACAGCGGGCAAACGAGCAGTACTTC. This gives the protein CASSQPRQRANEQYF.

In DNA, the CDR3 is TGTGCCAGCAGCTCCCGAGCGGGAGGGCCAGTAGATACGCAGTATTTT. Protein: CASSSRAGGPVDTQYF. The chain links TRBV11-2 to TRBJ2-3, with 10 bases that match TRBD2. The V gene end was trimmed by 4 bases and the J gene end by 5 bases; junction bases not matched to a gene: 9. Per germline, CDR1 SGHAT and CDR2 FQNNGV. The CDR3 spans 16 residues.

The rearrangement uses TRBV2 and TRBJ2-4; the D gene is possibly TRBD2 (5 bases). This CDR3 region has 14 residues. Looked up from germline, CDR1 is SNHLY and CDR2 is FYNNEI. V was clipped by 2 bases and J by 3 bases, with 8 bases between them. CDR3 residues: CASSEQRDKNIQYF. In nucleotides, the CDR3 is TGTGCCAGCAGTGAACAGAGGGACAAAAACATTCAGTACTTC.

This sequence joins TRBV6-1 and TRBJ2-5, with TRBD1 matching 9 bases. This CDR3 has 13 amino acids. In germline, CDR1 is MNHNS, CDR2 SASEGT. Losses at the gene ends were 7 bases for V and 4 bases for J; bases not matched to a gene: 4. CDR3 DNA: TGTGCCAGCAAGTCGGGACAGGGAGAGACCCAGTACTTC. This gives the protein CASKSGQGETQYF.

This clone is a singleton in its sample. The sample contains more than one DNA sequence encoding this CDR3. This chain links TRBV7-3 with TRBJ2-3, with D possibly being TRBD1 or TRBD2 (5 bases each). CDR1 is SGHTA, CDR2 FQGTGA, per germline. The germline V and J ends were trimmed by 6 bases and 4 bases, with 8 bases remaining between them. This CDR3 comprises 12 residues. CDR3 DNA sequence: TGTGCCAGCAGTCAGGGAGCAGATACGCAGTATTTT. Translated: CASSQGADTQYF.

V is TRBV10-3 and J is TRBJ2-1; TRBD1 agrees at 11 bases. CDR1 and CDR2 from the germline V gene are ENHRY and SYGVKD. The V and J ends lost 5 bases and 5 bases, in that order; junction bases with no gene match: 5. This CDR3 has 15 residues. The CDR3 spells CAISRTGGEDNEQFF. CDR3 coding DNA: TGTGCCATCAGTAGGACAGGGGGCGAGGACAATGAGCAGTTCTTC.

The gene calls are TRBV7-8 and TRBJ2-1; 8 bases agree with TRBD2. The CDR3 has 16 amino acids. Losses at the gene ends were 4 bases for V and 0 bases for J; bases not matched to a gene: 5. CDR1 is SGHVS and CDR2 is FQNEAQ in the germline V gene. Written as DNA, the CDR3 is TGTGCCAGCAGCTCTGGGCGGGAGGTCTCCTACAATGAGCAGTTCTTC. This encodes CASSSGREVSYNEQFF.

The rearrangement links TRBV5-1 to TRBJ1-2; possibly TRBD1 for D (5 bases). CDR1 SGHRS and CDR2 YFSETQ come from the germline V gene. The CDR3 is 14 residues long. V lost 4 bases, J lost 8 bases, and 18 bases lay in between. Written as DNA, the CDR3 is TGCGCCAGCAGCCCCGGACATGGTCAGGACGGCTACACCTTC. Its translation: CASSPGHGQDGYTF.